The rows below give T cell receptor beta chains drawn from one sample of a study of blood T cell repertoires in COVID-19. Profiling relied on immunoSEQ multiplex PCR, and the TCRdb table lists in-frame clones only, not all of them. The sample comprises around 140,000 clones, around 89% of which are singletons, and around 15% rests with the top ten. Sequences were obtained from peripheral blood. These TCRs come from a young man with COVID-19, enrolled during active disease. Both conserved end residues are part of each CDR3. A D gene is named only where the DNA matches it firmly. Clone size appears in some rows only: once, few, many, or a class for an expanded clone.

TRBV9	TRBD1	.	TRBJ2-7	CASSGQGAYEQYF	TGTGCCAGCAGCGGACAGGGGGCCTACGAGCAGTACTTC
TRBV27	.	.	TRBJ1-5	CASSPPRGRTNQPQHF	TGTGCCAGCAGTCCCCCCAGGGGACGGACTAATCAGCCCCAGCATTTT
TRBV30	TRBD1	.	TRBJ1-5	CAWSAGQGRQPQHF	TGTGCCTGGAGCGCGGGACAGGGACGTCAGCCCCAGCATTTT
TRBV28	TRBD1	.	TRBJ1-1	CASSLFAPGQGGTEAFF	TGTGCCAGCAGTTTATTCGCTCCCGGACAGGGGGGCACTGAAGCTTTCTTT
TRBV12-2	.	.	TRBJ2-2	CASRLERGVAANTGELFF	TGTGCAAGTCGCTTAGAGAGAGGGGTAGCGGCGAACACCGGGGAGCTGTTTTTT
TRBV15	.	.	TRBJ1-5	CATSRGASNQPQHF	TGTGCCACCAGCAGAGGGGCAAGCAATCAGCCCCAGCATTTT
TRBV25-1	TRBD2	.	TRBJ2-1	CASSDFSGTSGRAGEQFF	TGTGCCAGCAGTGATTTCTCCGGGACTAGCGGGAGGGCCGGTGAGCAGTTCTTC
TRBV20-1	TRBD2	.	TRBJ2-7	CSPTSAYEQYF	TGCAGTCCCACTAGCGCCTACGAGCAGTACTTC
TRBV7-2	TRBD2	.	TRBJ2-3	CASSLAASGGTQYF	TGTGCCAGCAGCTTAGCGGCTAGCGGGGGGACGCAGTATTTT
TRBV18	.	.	TRBJ2-5	CASSIIPGPQETQYF	TGTGCCAGCTCAATAATCCCTGGGCCGCAAGAGACCCAGTACTTC
TRBV28	.	.	TRBJ2-1	CASSTSGSSYNEQFF	.
TRBV9	TRBD2	.	TRBJ2-2	CASSHPTSGNTGELFF	TGTGCCAGCAGCCACCCGACTAGCGGTAACACCGGGGAGCTGTTTTTT
TRBV28	TRBD2	.	TRBJ2-1	CASSLLAGGYNEQFF	TGTGCCAGCAGTTTACTAGCGGGAGGGTACAATGAGCAGTTCTTC
TRBV19	.	once	TRBJ1-3	CASKSGSSGNTIYF	TGTGCCAGTAAATCGGGTAGCTCTGGAAACACCATATATTTT
TRBV14	.	.	TRBJ2-1	CASSPRDSSLYNEQFF	TGTGCCAGCAGCCCACGGGACTCCTCACTTTACAATGAGCAGTTCTTC
TRBV4-2	TRBD2	.	TRBJ2-3	CASRLAGEGDTQYF	TGTGCCAGCAGACTAGCGGGAGAAGGGGATACGCAGTATTTT